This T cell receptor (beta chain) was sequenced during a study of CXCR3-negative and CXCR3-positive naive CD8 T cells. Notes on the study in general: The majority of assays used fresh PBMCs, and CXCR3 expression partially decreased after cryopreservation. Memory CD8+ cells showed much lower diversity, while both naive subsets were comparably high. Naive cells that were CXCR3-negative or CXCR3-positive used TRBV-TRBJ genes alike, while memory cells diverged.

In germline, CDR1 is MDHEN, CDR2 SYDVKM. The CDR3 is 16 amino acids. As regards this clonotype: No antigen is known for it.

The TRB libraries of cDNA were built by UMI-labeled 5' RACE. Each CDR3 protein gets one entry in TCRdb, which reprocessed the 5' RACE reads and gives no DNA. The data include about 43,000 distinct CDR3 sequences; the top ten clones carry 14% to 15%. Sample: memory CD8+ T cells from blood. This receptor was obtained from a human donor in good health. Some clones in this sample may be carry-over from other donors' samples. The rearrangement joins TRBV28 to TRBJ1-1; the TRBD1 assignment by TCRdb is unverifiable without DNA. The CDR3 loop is CASSVPRDRGDTEAFF.